This paragraph reports one TCR beta chain. Its specificity is not known. PCR used 60 Vbeta primers and 13 Jbeta primers. Sequencing used immunoSEQ multiplex PCR; TCRdb keeps in-frame clones, though not all of them. The data contain over 100,000 clones, approximately 80% of them singletons. This sample stems from a study of cytomegalovirus exposure and HLA in healthy donors. Study-wide results and caveats: Cytomegalovirus status was reportedly diagnosed by the classifier with high specificity and sensitivity.

The germline V and J ends were trimmed by 0 bases and 4 bases, with 12 bases remaining between them. This CDR3 contains 16 residues. Germline-derived CDR1 and CDR2 are SGHVS and FNYEAQ. Sequenced sample: PBMCs. J is TRBJ2-2 and V is TRBV7-6; a weak D match, TRBD2 (7 bases). This clonotype originated in a woman aged 25 to 45 in good health and CMV-seronegative. The CDR3 protein is CASSLAGGQVTGELFF. CDR3 bases: TGTGCCAGCAGCTTAGCCGGGGGGCAGGTCACCGGGGAGCTGTTTTTT.